This T cell receptor beta chain was sequenced for a study of spatial heterogeneity in lung cancer. TCRdb independently ran MiXCR on the 5' RACE reads; one entry per CDR3 protein. Found here are about 85,000 distinct CDR3 sequences, about 20% of them singletons; the top ten hold 6.2%. Sample time point: sample taken at primary tumor resection. Unsorted whole RNA of tumor, nontumor lung or frozen PBMC was sequenced. V lost 1 base and J 0 bases, leaving 13 bases between the germline ends. Germline lookup yields CDR1 SGHNT and CDR2 YENEEA. The CDR3 totals 16 residues. This chain joins TRBV11-3 and TRBJ2-7; perhaps TRBD1 as D (6 bases). The specimen comprised PBMCs, sampled at surgery. This sequence was found in a male donor with early-stage non-small cell lung cancer. In nucleotides, the CDR3 is TGTGCCAGCAGCTTAGGGACAGCTACTATCTCCTACGAGCAGTACTTC. Protein product: CASSLGTATISYEQYF.